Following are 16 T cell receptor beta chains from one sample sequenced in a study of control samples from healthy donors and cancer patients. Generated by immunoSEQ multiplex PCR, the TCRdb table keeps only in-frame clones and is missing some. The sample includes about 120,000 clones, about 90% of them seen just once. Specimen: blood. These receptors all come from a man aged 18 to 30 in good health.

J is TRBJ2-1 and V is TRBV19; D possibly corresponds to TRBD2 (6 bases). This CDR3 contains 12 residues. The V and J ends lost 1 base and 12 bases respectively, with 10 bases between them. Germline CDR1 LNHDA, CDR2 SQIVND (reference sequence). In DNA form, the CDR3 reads TGTGCCAGTAGTATAGGTGGGAGGCGGCAGTTCTTC. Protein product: CASSIGGRRQFF.

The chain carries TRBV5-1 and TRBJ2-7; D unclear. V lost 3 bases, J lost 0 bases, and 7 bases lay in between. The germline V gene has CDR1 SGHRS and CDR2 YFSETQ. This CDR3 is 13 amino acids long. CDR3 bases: TGCGCCAGCAGCTCACCGGCCTCCTACGAGCAGTACTTC. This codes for CASSSPASYEQYF.

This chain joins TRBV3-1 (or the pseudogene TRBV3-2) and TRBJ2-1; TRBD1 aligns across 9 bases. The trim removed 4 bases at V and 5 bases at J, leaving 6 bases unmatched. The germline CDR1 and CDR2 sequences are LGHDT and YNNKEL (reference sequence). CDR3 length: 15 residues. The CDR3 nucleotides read TGTGCCAGCAGCCGCGGGACAGGGAGGAACAATGAGCAGTTCTTC. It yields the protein CASSRGTGRNNEQFF.

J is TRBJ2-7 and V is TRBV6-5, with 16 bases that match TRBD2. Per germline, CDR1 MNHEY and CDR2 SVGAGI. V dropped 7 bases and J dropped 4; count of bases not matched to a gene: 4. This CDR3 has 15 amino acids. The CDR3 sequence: CASTQGLAGGYEQYF. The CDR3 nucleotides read TGTGCCAGCACCCAGGGACTAGCGGGAGGGTACGAGCAGTACTTC.

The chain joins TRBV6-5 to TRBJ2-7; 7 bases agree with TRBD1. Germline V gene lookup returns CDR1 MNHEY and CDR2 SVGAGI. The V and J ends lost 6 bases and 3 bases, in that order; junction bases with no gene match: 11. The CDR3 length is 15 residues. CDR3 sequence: CASSPGQVDFYEQYF. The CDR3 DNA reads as TGTGCCAGCAGCCCAGGACAGGTTGATTTCTACGAGCAGTACTTC.

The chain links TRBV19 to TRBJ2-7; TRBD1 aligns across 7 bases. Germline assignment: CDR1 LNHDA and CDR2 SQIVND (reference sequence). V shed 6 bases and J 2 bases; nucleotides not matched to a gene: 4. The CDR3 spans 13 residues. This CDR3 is CASSPDRAYEQYF. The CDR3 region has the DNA TGTGCCAGTAGCCCCGACAGGGCCTACGAGCAGTACTTC. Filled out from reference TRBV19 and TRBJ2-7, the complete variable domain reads DGGITQSPKYLFRKEGQNVTLSCEQNLNHDAMYWYRQDPGQGLRLIYYSQIVNDFQKGDIAEGYSVSREKKESFPLTVTSAQKNPTAFYLCASSPDRAYEQYFGPGTRLTVT.

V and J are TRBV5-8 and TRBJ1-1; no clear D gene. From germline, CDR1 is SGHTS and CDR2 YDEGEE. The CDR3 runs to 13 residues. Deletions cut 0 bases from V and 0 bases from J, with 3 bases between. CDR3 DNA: TGTGCCAGCAGCTTGGTCCTGAACACTGAAGCTTTCTTT. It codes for CASSLVLNTEAFF.

The CDR3, as DNA: TGTGCCTCCAAGGACAGCCAAGAGACCCAGTACTTC. Translation: CASKDSQETQYF. The chain combines TRBV10-3 with TRBJ2-5; possible D gene TRBD1, 6 bases. The CDR3 contains 12 residues. Between the trimmed V and J ends, which lost 11 bases and 1 base, there was a span of 11 bases. The germline V gene has CDR1 ENHRY and CDR2 SYGVKD.

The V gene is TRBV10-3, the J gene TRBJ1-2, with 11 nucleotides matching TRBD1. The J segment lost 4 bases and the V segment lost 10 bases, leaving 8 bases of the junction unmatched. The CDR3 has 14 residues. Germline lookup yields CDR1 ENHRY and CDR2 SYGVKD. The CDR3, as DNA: TGTGCCAGCGAGATGGACAGGGGGCTCTATGGCTACACCTTC. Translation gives CASEMDRGLYGYTF.

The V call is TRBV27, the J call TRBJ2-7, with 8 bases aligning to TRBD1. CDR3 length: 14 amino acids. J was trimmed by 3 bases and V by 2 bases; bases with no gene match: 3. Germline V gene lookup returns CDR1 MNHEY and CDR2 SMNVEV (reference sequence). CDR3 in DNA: TGTGCCAGCAGTTTACTTACAGGGGGCTACGAGCAGTACTTC. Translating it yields CASSLLTGGYEQYF.

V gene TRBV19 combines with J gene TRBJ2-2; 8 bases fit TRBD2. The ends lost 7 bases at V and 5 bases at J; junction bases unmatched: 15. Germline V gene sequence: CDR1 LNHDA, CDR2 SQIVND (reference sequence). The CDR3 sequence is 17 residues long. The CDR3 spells CASTRRAGLGDTGELFF. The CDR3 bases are TGTGCCAGTACCCGCCGTGCGGGACTAGGGGATACCGGGGAGCTGTTTTTT.

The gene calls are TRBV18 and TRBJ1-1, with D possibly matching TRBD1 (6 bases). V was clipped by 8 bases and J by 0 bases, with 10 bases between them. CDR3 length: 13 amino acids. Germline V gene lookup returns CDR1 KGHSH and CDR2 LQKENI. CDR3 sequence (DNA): TGTGCCAGCCGGGACAACATGAACACTGAAGCTTTCTTT. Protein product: CASRDNMNTEAFF.

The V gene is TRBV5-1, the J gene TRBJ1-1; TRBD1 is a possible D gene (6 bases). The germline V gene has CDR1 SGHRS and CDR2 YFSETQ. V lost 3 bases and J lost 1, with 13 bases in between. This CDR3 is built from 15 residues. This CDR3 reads CASSSDGQPNTEAFF. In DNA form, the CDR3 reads TGCGCCAGCAGCTCGGACGGACAGCCGAACACTGAAGCTTTCTTT.

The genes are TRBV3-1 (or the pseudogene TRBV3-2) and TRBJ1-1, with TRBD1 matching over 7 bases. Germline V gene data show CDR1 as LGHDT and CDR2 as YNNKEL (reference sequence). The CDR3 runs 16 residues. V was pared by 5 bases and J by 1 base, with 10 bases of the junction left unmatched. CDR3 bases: TGTGCCAGCAGCACGGGACAGACACCTACGAACACTGAAGCTTTCTTT. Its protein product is CASSTGQTPTNTEAFF.

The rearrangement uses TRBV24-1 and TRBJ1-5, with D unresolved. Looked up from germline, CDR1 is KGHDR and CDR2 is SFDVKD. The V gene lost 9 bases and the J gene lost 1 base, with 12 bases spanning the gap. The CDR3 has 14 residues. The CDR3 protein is CATSAQESNQPQHF. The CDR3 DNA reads TGTGCCACCTCAGCGCAGGAGAGCAATCAGCCCCAGCATTTT.

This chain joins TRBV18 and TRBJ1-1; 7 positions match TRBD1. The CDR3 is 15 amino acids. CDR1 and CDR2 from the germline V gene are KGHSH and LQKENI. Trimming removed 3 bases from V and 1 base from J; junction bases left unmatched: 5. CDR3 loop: CASSPNRGGNTEAFF. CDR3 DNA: TGTGCCAGCTCACCTAACAGGGGTGGGAACACTGAAGCTTTCTTT.